This TCR beta chain was found in a study of blood T cell repertoires in COVID-19. Overall study: Both acute and convalescent COVID-19 samples were obtained from the United States, Italy and Spain.

Method: immunoSEQ multiplex PCR; TCRdb's copy keeps in-frame clones and lacks some. The table has roughly 200,000 clones, about 88% seen once; the top ten hold roughly 5%. The CDR3 loop spans 13 amino acids. V lost 4 bases, J lost 5 bases, and 10 bases lay in between. CDR1 SGDLS and CDR2 YYNGEE come from the germline V gene. This rearrangement joins TRBV9 to TRBJ2-1, with D maybe TRBD2 (6 bases). This TCR was recovered from a woman of 80 years or more with acute or convalescent COVID-19. The sample was peripheral blood. In DNA, the CDR3 is TGTGCCAGCAGCCTTGGACTACACAATGAGCAGTTCTTC. Protein sequence: CASSLGLHNEQFF.